The present T cell receptor (beta chain) was sequenced within a study of beta chain features in type 1 diabetes. Study at large: No patient-donor differences in age, gender, total cells or subset yield. General observations from the study: Shorter TCRB CDR3s, moderately but significantly so, marked every one of the four CD4+ subsets in Type 1 diabetes patients.

The CDR3 contains 15 residues. Trimming removed 4 bases from V and 2 bases from J; junction bases left unmatched: 4. Looked up from germline, CDR1 is SEHNR and CDR2 is FQNEAQ (reference sequence). In this sample, this clone turned up a few times. Its antigen is unidentified. What was sequenced were expressed TCRB transcripts, since all of the isolated RNA had been reverse transcribed. Using immunoSEQ multiplex PCR, the repertoire was profiled, and TCRdb retains in-frame clones only, with some absent. The sample carries 500,000 to 650,000 clones, around an eighth recorded once. This sequence originates from a man younger than 40 with type 1 diabetes. V gene TRBV7-9 combines with J gene TRBJ2-2; 7 positions agree with TRBD2. The material sequenced was naive CD4+ T cells from blood. In DNA, the CDR3 is TGTGCCAGCAGCTCCGCTAGCGGTAACACCGGGGAGCTGTTTTTT. Its protein product is CASSSASGNTGELFF.